This paragraph covers one T cell receptor (beta chain) sequence. Its antigen is not known. The sample originates from a study of shared clonotypes between healthy human individuals. Study information: Each donor had three CD4 naive, three CD4 memory, two CD8 naive and one CD8 memory plate.

General study points: Rarefaction analysis demonstrated incomplete sorted-subset sequencing notwithstanding large depth.

The data were produced by immunoSEQ multiplex PCR, yet TCRdb's version contains in-frame clones alone and is incomplete. Of approximately 1.9 million clones in the sample, roughly 95% were seen once. CDR3 length: 15 amino acids. From germline, CDR1 is MNHEY and CDR2 SMNVEV (reference sequence). V shed 8 bases and J 5 bases; nucleotides not matched to a gene: 14. Positively selected for CCR7, the CD45RO-negative cells used as naive CD8 cells excluded terminally differentiated effector memory CD45RA+ cells. Material: naive CD8+ T cells from PBMCs. This chain connects TRBV27 to TRBJ2-7, with TRBD2 matching over 8 bases. This TCR was recovered from a man between 18 and 35 years old in good health. Some clones in this sample may be carry-over from other donors' samples. CDR3 residues: CASSERGTTGHEQYF. In nucleotides, the CDR3 is TGTGCCAGCTCTGAGCGGGGGACAACGGGCCACGAGCAGTACTTC.